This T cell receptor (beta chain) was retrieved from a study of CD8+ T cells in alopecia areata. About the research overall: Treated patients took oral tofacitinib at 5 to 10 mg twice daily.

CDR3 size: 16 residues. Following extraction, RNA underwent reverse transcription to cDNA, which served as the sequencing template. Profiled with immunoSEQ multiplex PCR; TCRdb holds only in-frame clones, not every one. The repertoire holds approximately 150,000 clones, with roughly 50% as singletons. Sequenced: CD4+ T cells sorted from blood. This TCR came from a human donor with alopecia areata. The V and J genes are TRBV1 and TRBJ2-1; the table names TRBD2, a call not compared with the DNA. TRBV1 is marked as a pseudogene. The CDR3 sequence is CTSSQPVRAYYNEQFF. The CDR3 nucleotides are TGCACCAGCAGCCAGCCGGTGCGGGCCTACTACAATGAGCAGTTCTTC.